This T cell receptor (beta chain) appears in the sequencing data of a study of T cell responses to AZD1222 COVID-19 vaccine. In the study overall: Pooled samples include second doses given at about 4 or 12 weeks. Study-wide results and limits: Of spike-specific TCRs, nearly half reportedly target regions left unmutated in variants. Spike-specific TCR breadth and depth grew following two AZD1222 doses. Baseline serostatus was positive in only a handful of AZD1222 recipients.

Measured with immunoSEQ multiplex PCR; TCRdb has only the in-frame clones, and not every one. This sample has 200,000 or so clones, with about nine tenths found just once. There are 15 residues in the CDR3. The trim removed 4 bases at V and 0 bases at J, leaving 5 bases unmatched. Germline V gene data show CDR1 as SQVTM and CDR2 as ANQGSEA. As to this clone: What it binds is unknown.

The receptor was derived from an adult in good health. The source material was peripheral blood, sampled on day 0 of AZD1222 vaccination. The chain uses TRBV29-1 and TRBJ1-5; 8 bases are a match to TRBD1. The CDR3 nucleotides read TGCAGCGTTGTATTGACAGGGGTTAGCAATCAGCCCCAGCATTTT. This codes for CSVVLTGVSNQPQHF.